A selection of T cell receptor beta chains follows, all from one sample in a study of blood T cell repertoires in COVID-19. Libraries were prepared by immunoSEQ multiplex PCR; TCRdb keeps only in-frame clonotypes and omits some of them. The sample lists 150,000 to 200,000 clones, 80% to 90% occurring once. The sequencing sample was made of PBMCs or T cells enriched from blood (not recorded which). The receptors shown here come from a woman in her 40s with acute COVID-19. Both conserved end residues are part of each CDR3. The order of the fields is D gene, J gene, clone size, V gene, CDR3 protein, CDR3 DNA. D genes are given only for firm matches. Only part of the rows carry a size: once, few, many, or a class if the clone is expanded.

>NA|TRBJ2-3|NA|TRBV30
CAWSLSLGPSTDTQYF
TGTGCCTGGAGTCTCTCCCTCGGTCCTAGCACAGATACGCAGTATTTT
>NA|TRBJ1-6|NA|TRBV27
CASSLGLVDSPLHF
TGTGCCAGCAGTTTAGGGCTTGTGGATTCACCCCTCCACTTT
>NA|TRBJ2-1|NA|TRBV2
CASSEGGTSAWNEQFF
TGTGCCAGCAGTGAAGGAGGAACTAGTGCCTGGAATGAGCAGTTCTTC
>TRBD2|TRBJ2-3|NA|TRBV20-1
CSASPGLLTDTQYF
TGCAGTGCTAGTCCGGGACTACTCACAGATACGCAGTATTTT
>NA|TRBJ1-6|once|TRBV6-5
CASRPEIGSNSPLHF
TGTGCCAGCAGGCCCGAGATAGGGAGTAATTCACCCCTCCACTTT
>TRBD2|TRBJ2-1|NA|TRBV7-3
CASSILAGDNNEQFF
TGTGCCAGCAGCATACTAGCGGGGGACAACAATGAGCAGTTCTTC
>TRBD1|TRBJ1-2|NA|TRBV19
CASSQNQGVGYGYTF
TGTGCCAGTAGCCAAAATCAGGGGGTTGGCTATGGCTACACCTTC
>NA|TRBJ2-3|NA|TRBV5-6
CASSRRGAGDTQYF
TGTGCCAGCAGCCGCCGGGGGGCAGGAGATACGCAGTATTTT
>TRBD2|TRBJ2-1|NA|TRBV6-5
CASSYSTSGSNEQFF
TGTGCCAGCAGTTACTCGACTAGCGGGAGTAATGAGCAGTTCTTC
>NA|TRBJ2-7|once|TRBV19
CASSIVGGAGYEQYF
TGTGCCAGTAGTATAGTCGGAGGGGCGGGATACGAGCAGTACTTC
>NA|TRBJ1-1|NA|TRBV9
CASSPGGGGRKNTEAFF
TGTGCCAGCAGCCCAGGAGGGGGGGGGCGCAAAAACACTGAAGCTTTCTTT
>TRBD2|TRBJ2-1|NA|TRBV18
CASTRRSSGNLNEQFF
TGTGCCAGCACCCGTAGGTCTAGCGGGAATTTGAATGAGCAGTTCTTC
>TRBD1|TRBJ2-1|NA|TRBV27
CASSVTGGSYNEQFF
TGTGCCAGCAGTGTGACAGGGGGCTCCTACAATGAGCAGTTCTTC
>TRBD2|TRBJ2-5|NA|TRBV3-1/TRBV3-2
CASSQRGLAGQETQYF
TGTGCCAGCAGCCAGAGAGGGCTAGCGGGACAAGAGACCCAGTACTTC
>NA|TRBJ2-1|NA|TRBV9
CASSGLYNEQFF
TGTGCCAGCAGCGGACTGTACAATGAGCAGTTCTTC
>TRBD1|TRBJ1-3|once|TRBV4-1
CASSQADRRTSGNTIYF
TGCGCCAGCAGCCAGGCGGACAGGCGAACCTCTGGAAACACCATATATTTT
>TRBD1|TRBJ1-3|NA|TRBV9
CASSVDPDRISGNTIYF
TGTGCCAGCAGCGTAGACCCGGACAGGATCTCTGGAAACACCATATATTTT